This TCR beta chain derives from a study of identical twins. Study outcomes and limitations: The more abundant beta clonotypes in cord blood had fewer insertions, and memory repertoires did not show this.

V was clipped by 3 bases and J by 1 base; unmatched bases: 8. The germline gives CDR1 ENHRY, CDR2 SYGVKD. This CDR3 contains 16 residues. As for this clonotype: Its antigen is currently unknown.

MiXCR was run by TCRdb on the 5' RACE reads, yielding one entry per CDR3 protein. The data hold 550,000 to 700,000 distinct CDR3 sequences, with over 8.5% observed a single time. In addition, the sample was reused for a study of yellow fever vaccine responses in identical twins.

This chain joins TRBV10-3 and TRBJ2-5, with 7 bases lining up with TRBD1. Material: PBMCs. This TCR was sampled from a woman under 30 in good health. This chain's CDR3 is CAISDPTGQSQETQYF. The CDR3 DNA reads as TGTGCCATCAGTGACCCCACGGGACAGTCCCAAGAGACCCAGTACTTC.